These 14 T cell receptor beta chains were sequenced from one sample in a study of blood T cell repertoires in COVID-19. Profiling relied on immunoSEQ multiplex PCR, and the TCRdb table lists in-frame clones only, not all of them. The sample holds roughly 200,000 clones, 85% to 90% seen once. The sample consisted of peripheral blood. The receptor set was obtained from a woman aged 60-75 years with acute or convalescent COVID-19.

This chain joins TRBV30 and TRBJ1-4, with a weak D call TRBD1 (5 bases). Trimming left V 0 bases short and J 8 bases short, with 13 bases between. Per germline, CDR1 GTSNPN and CDR2 SVGIG (reference sequence). The CDR3 runs 14 residues. CDR3: CAWSVGAGREKLFF. The CDR3 DNA follows: TGTGCCTGGAGTGTTGGGGCAGGGCGAGAAAAACTGTTTTTT.

The J gene is TRBJ1-2, the V gene TRBV6-5; unclear D gene. V was shortened by 4 bases and J by 3 bases, with 15 bases between the two germline ends. The germline V gene has CDR1 MNHEY and CDR2 SVGAGI. The CDR3 is made up of 15 amino acids. This CDR3 reads CASSSPGYGDYGYTF. CDR3 DNA sequence: TGTGCCAGCAGTTCCCCGGGATATGGGGACTATGGCTACACCTTC.

The gene calls are TRBV3-1 (or the pseudogene TRBV3-2) and TRBJ1-3, with a weak D call TRBD1 (6 bases). V lost 7 bases and J 1 base, leaving 11 bases between the germline ends. Germline CDR1 is LGHDT and CDR2 is YNNKEL (reference sequence). The CDR3 consists of 14 residues. This CDR3 is CASTVRGSGNTIYF. The CDR3 DNA sequence: TGTGCCAGCACCGTGAGGGGGTCTGGAAACACCATATATTTT.

This clone was detected only once. The chain links TRBV4-1 to TRBJ1-3; D not certain. CDR1 is MGHRA, CDR2 YSYEKL, per germline. Trimming left V 5 bases short and J 0 bases short, with 11 bases between. This CDR3 has 15 residues. Written as DNA, the CDR3 is TGCGCCAGCAGCTCGCGGGAGACCTCTGGAAACACCATATATTTT. As protein: CASSSRETSGNTIYF.

This clone has a handful of counts. V and J are TRBV10-2 and TRBJ2-2, with TRBD1 matching over 10 bases. The ends lost 10 bases at V and 3 bases at J; junction bases unmatched: 11. The germline V gene has CDR1 WSHSY and CDR2 SAAADI. This CDR3 has 16 residues. CDR3 residues: CANVLGTGEDTGELFF. CDR3 nucleotide sequence: TGCGCCAACGTGTTGGGGACAGGGGAGGACACCGGGGAGCTGTTTTTT.

This rearrangement joins TRBV27 to TRBJ2-1; 8 bases align to TRBD2. The trim removed 2 bases at V and 6 bases at J, leaving 9 bases unmatched. The length of the CDR3 is 16 residues. The germline CDR1 and CDR2 sequences are MNHEY and SMNVEV (reference sequence). The CDR3 loop is CASSLKPLAGLNEQFF. The CDR3 nucleotides read TGTGCCAGCAGTTTAAAACCGCTAGCGGGCCTCAATGAGCAGTTCTTC.

The chain is built from TRBV27 and TRBJ2-1, with 15 nucleotides matching TRBD2. The length of the CDR3 is 15 residues. V shed 5 bases, J shed 6 bases, and the junction held 2 bases outside the gene matches. Germline lookup yields CDR1 MNHEY and CDR2 SMNVEV (reference sequence). DNA for the CDR3: TGTGCCAGCAGTCGGGGACTAGCGGGAGGCAATGAGCAGTTCTTC. It encodes CASSRGLAGGNEQFF.

This chain connects TRBV19 to TRBJ2-1; D is uncertain. Germline V gene data show CDR1 as LNHDA and CDR2 as SQIVND (reference sequence). V was clipped by 5 bases and J by 4 bases, with 3 bases between them. CDR3 length: 11 amino acids. CDR3 loop: CASSSYNEQFF. CDR3 nucleotides: TGTGCCAGTAGTTCATACAATGAGCAGTTCTTC. Full variable domain (outside the CDR3, taken from reference TRBV19 and TRBJ2-1): DGGITQSPKYLFRKEGQNVTLSCEQNLNHDAMYWYRQDPGQGLRLIYYSQIVNDFQKGDIAEGYSVSREKKESFPLTVTSAQKNPTAFYLCASSSYNEQFFGPGTRLTVL.

In DNA, the CDR3 is TGTGCCAGCAGCTTGGCAGGGACCTACGAGCAGTACTTC. Translation gives CASSLAGTYEQYF. The V gene is TRBV5-4, the J gene TRBJ2-7; possible D gene TRBD1, 5 bases. This CDR3 contains 13 residues. V lost 0 bases and J 2 bases, leaving 6 bases between the germline ends. Germline V lookup: CDR1 SGHNT, CDR2 YYREEE (reference sequence).

The chain links TRBV6-5 to TRBJ2-3; D gene uncertain. With 9 bases removed from V and 0 bases from J, the gap between germline ends came to 10 bases. In germline, CDR1 is MNHEY, CDR2 SVGAGI. The CDR3 totals 13 residues. The CDR3 sequence: CASSPESTDTQYF. CDR3 in DNA: TGTGCCAGTTCCCCAGAAAGCACAGATACGCAGTATTTT.

The V and J genes are TRBV6-5 and TRBJ1-5, with 7 bases that match TRBD1. J lost 7 bases, V lost 6 bases, and 12 bases had no gene match. The CDR3 covers 15 residues. Germline values: CDR1 MNHEY, CDR2 SVGAGI. The CDR3 nucleotides read TGTGCCAGCAGGGGACAGCCCTACCTTGGGCAGCCCCAGCATTTT. Translation gives CASRGQPYLGQPQHF.

In its sample, this clone was seen a few times. The chain joins TRBV5-1 to TRBJ1-6; no reliable D call. Germline-derived CDR1 and CDR2 are SGHRS and YFSETQ. This CDR3 comprises 14 residues. V lost 0 bases, J lost 13 bases, and 14 bases lay in between. CDR3 sequence (DNA): TGCGCCAGCAGCTTGGCCGCAGGCTTTGGCCCCCTCCACTTT. It translates to CASSLAAGFGPLHF.

The CDR3 region has the DNA TGTGCCAGCAGCTTAACAGGGCTCGATAATTCACCCCTCCACTTT. Protein sequence: CASSLTGLDNSPLHF. The chain links TRBV7-2 to TRBJ1-6, with D perhaps matching TRBD1 (6 bases). V dropped 2 bases and J dropped 5 bases, with 10 bases sitting between them. The CDR3 covers 15 residues. The germline V gene encodes CDR1 SGHTA and CDR2 FQGNSA.

This clone came up a few times. The chain has TRBV5-1 and TRBJ1-6; 8 nucleotides agree with TRBD1. This CDR3 spans 15 amino acids. Germline V gene lookup returns CDR1 SGHRS and CDR2 YFSETQ. V lost 3 bases, J lost 6 bases, and 5 bases stayed unmatched. The CDR3: CASSSGQGGNSPLHF. CDR3 DNA: TGCGCCAGCAGCTCAGGACAGGGCGGTAATTCACCCCTCCACTTT.